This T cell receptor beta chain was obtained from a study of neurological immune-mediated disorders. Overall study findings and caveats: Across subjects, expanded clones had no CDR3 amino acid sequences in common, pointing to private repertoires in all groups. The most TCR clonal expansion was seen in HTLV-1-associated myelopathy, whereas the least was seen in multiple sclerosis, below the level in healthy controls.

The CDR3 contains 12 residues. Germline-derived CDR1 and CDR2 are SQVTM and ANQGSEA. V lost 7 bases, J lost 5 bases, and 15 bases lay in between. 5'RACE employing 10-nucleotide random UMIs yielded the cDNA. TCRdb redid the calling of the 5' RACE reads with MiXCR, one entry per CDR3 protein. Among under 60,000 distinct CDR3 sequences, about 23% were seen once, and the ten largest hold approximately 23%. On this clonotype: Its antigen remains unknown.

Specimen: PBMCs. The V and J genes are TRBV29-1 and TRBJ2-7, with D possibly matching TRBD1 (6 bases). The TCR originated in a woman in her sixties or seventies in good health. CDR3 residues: CSAGGRVDEQYF. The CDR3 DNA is TGCAGCGCTGGGGGCAGGGTGGACGAGCAGTACTTC.